The rows below give T cell receptor beta chains drawn from one sample of a study of PD-1 blockade in classical Hodgkin lymphoma. Sequencing was performed with immunoSEQ multiplex PCR; in TCRdb, only in-frame clones are kept and a portion is missing. The sample has 15,000 or so clones, roughly 86% seen once. Sequencing was performed on peripheral blood mononuclear cells (PBMCs), taken at baseline. These TCRs come from a human donor with classical Hodgkin lymphoma. CDR3s include the opening cysteine and the closing phenylalanine or tryptophan. D genes are given only for firm matches. A row's size may be missing; if present it is once, few, many or a size class.

D,J,size,V,CDR3,DNA
NA,TRBJ1-1,NA,TRBV9,CASSVEGGHTEAFF,TGTGCCAGCAGCGTAGAGGGGGGGCACACTGAAGCTTTCTTT
NA,TRBJ1-5,NA,TRBV7-2,CASSSFNQPQHF,TGTGCCAGCAGTTCATTCAATCAGCCCCAGCATTTT
TRBD1,TRBJ1-2,NA,TRBV9,CASSPQGAISPGGYTF,TGTGCCAGCAGCCCTCAGGGGGCGATAAGTCCGGGCGGCTACACCTTC
NA,TRBJ1-2,NA,TRBV19,CASSPYHRDEGYGYTF,TGTGCCAGTAGTCCCTACCACAGGGATGAAGGCTATGGCTACACCTTC
NA,TRBJ2-7,NA,TRBV11-2,CASSSSLLEQYF,TGTGCCAGCAGCTCGTCCCTTTTAGAGCAGTACTTC
NA,TRBJ1-2,NA,TRBV9,CASSAMETDYIYGYTF,TGTGCCAGCAGCGCCATGGAGACAGACTACATCTATGGCTACACCTTC
NA,TRBJ2-5,NA,TRBV27,CASSGETQYF,TGTGCCAGCAGTGGGGAGACCCAGTACTTC
TRBD1,TRBJ1-2,NA,TRBV5-1,CASSREGQTYGYTF,TGCGCCAGCAGCCGGGAGGGACAGACCTATGGCTACACCTTC
NA,TRBJ2-3,NA,TRBV5-6,CASSLGPRAGDTQYF,TGTGCCAGCAGCTTGGGGCCCAGGGCTGGAGATACGCAGTATTTT
NA,TRBJ1-4,NA,TRBV7-2,CASSLVDRGKLFF,TGTGCCAGCAGCTTAGTCGATAGGGGAAAACTGTTTTTT
TRBD2,TRBJ2-3,NA,TRBV5-1,CASMTSGGKVTDTQYF,TGCGCCAGCATGACTAGCGGGGGCAAAGTCACAGATACGCAGTATTTT
TRBD1,TRBJ1-2,NA,TRBV7-9,CASSPPIRQGRGYGYTF,TGTGCCAGCAGCCCACCTATTCGACAGGGAAGAGGTTATGGCTACACCTTC
TRBD1,TRBJ2-7,NA,TRBV7-4,CASSSGDRVIDEQYF,TGTGCCAGCAGCTCAGGGGACAGGGTAATCGACGAGCAGTACTTC
NA,TRBJ2-2,NA,TRBV13,CASSGGQVAPGELFF,TGTGCCAGCAGTGGAGGGCAGGTAGCCCCCGGGGAGCTGTTTTTT
NA,TRBJ2-3,once,TRBV9,CASSVDPGSPDTQYF,TGTGCCAGCAGCGTAGACCCAGGTAGTCCAGATACGCAGTATTTT
TRBD1,TRBJ2-7,NA,TRBV28,CASSFGQAYEQYF,TGTGCCAGCAGTTTTGGACAGGCCTACGAGCAGTACTTC
NA,TRBJ1-2,NA,TRBV18,CASSPGRYGYTF,TGTGCCAGCTCACCAGGTCGCTATGGCTACACCTTC
NA,TRBJ1-2,once,TRBV7-8,CASSLRTVLKGYTF,TGTGCCAGCAGCTTAAGAACGGTCCTTAAAGGCTACACCTTC
TRBD1,TRBJ1-1,NA,TRBV9,CASSAGQGFMNTEAFF,TGTGCCAGCAGCGCCGGACAGGGCTTCATGAACACTGAAGCTTTCTTT
TRBD1,TRBJ1-4,NA,TRBV11-2,CASSSKQGQSEKLFF,TGTGCCAGCAGCTCAAAACAGGGACAGAGTGAAAAACTGTTTTTT
NA,TRBJ1-1,NA,TRBV2,CASRAVKTPNTEAFF,TGTGCCAGCCGGGCAGTCAAAACCCCGAACACTGAAGCTTTCTTT
NA,TRBJ2-2,NA,TRBV10-3,CAISDSNRQGRDTGELFF,TGTGCCATCAGTGACTCAAATCGTCAGGGGAGGGACACCGGGGAGCTGTTTTTT
TRBD1,TRBJ2-7,few,TRBV6-5,CASRGQGAEQYF,TGTGCCAGCAGGGGACAGGGGGCTGAGCAGTACTTC
NA,TRBJ1-2,NA,TRBV2,CASRGLGAVRGYTF,TGTGCCAGCAGGGGCCTGGGGGCGGTTCGTGGCTACACCTTC
NA,TRBJ2-2,few,TRBV9,CASSVEQVNGELFF,TGTGCCAGCAGCGTAGAACAGGTTAACGGGGAGCTGTTTTTT
NA,TRBJ2-3,NA,TRBV6-1,CASHSGGVGDTQYF,TGTGCCAGCCATAGCGGAGGCGTCGGAGATACGCAGTATTTT
NA,TRBJ2-6,NA,TRBV18,CASSSSIRGANVLTF,TGTGCCAGCTCATCCTCAATACGTGGGGCCAACGTCCTGACTTTC
TRBD2,TRBJ2-1,NA,TRBV7-2,CASSPTSGEGEQFF,TGTGCCAGCAGCCCAACTAGCGGGGAGGGTGAGCAGTTCTTC
NA,TRBJ2-6,few,TRBV5-1,CASSLAYLGGGANVLTF,TGCGCCAGCAGCTTGGCGTACTTAGGGGGTGGGGCCAACGTCCTGACTTTC
TRBD1,TRBJ1-4,NA,TRBV7-9,CASSPPDRGREKLFF,TGTGCCAGCAGCCCCCCGGACAGGGGACGGGAAAAACTGTTTTTT
NA,TRBJ2-5,NA,TRBV5-1,CASSLQQETQYF,TGCGCCAGCAGCTTACAGCAAGAGACCCAGTACTTC
TRBD2,TRBJ2-3,NA,TRBV5-3,CARSFGLAGPDTQYF,TGTGCCAGAAGCTTTGGCCTAGCGGGGCCAGATACGCAGTATTTT
NA,TRBJ1-1,NA,TRBV19,CAVSRGLDTEAFF,TGTGCCGTTAGTAGGGGATTAGACACTGAAGCTTTCTTT
NA,TRBJ2-2,NA,TRBV10-3,CAISDDRNTGELFF,TGTGCCATCAGTGACGACAGAAACACCGGGGAGCTGTTTTTT
TRBD1,TRBJ2-7,NA,TRBV19,CASKSPGQGSLEQYF,TGTGCCAGTAAGTCACCGGGACAGGGAAGTCTCGAGCAGTACTTC
NA,TRBJ1-5,NA,TRBV2,CASTLHWAGDQPQHF,TGTGCCAGCACCCTTCATTGGGCAGGCGATCAGCCCCAGCATTTT
NA,TRBJ1-2,NA,TRBV9,CASSVTGTPNYGYTF,TGTGCCAGCAGCGTTACAGGCACTCCTAACTATGGCTACACCTTC
NA,TRBJ1-2,NA,TRBV28,CASSDSPDYGYTF,TGTGCCAGCAGCGACAGTCCGGACTATGGCTACACCTTC
NA,TRBJ1-3,NA,TRBV15,CATSRAGSMGNTIYF,TGTGCCACCAGCAGAGCTGGCAGTATGGGAAACACCATATATTTT
NA,TRBJ2-1,NA,TRBV15,CATSREEPGEQFF,TGTGCCACCAGCAGAGAGGAGCCGGGTGAGCAGTTCTTC
NA,TRBJ2-3,NA,TRBV5-1,CASSLGWRVPDTQYF,TGCGCCAGCAGCTTGGGATGGAGAGTGCCAGATACGCAGTATTTT
NA,TRBJ2-3,NA,TRBV19,CASREQPSTDTQYF,TGTGCCAGTAGGGAGCAGCCTAGCACAGATACGCAGTATTTT
NA,TRBJ1-1,NA,TRBV6-1,CASSAIQGRYFTEAFF,TGTGCCAGCAGTGCAATACAGGGAAGATATTTCACTGAAGCTTTCTTT
TRBD1,TRBJ2-3,NA,TRBV29-1,CSVEGDRGPGDTQYF,TGCAGCGTTGAAGGGGACAGGGGGCCGGGAGATACGCAGTATTTT
TRBD1,TRBJ1-2,once,TRBV30,CAWTGTTGLVGYTF,TGTGCCTGGACTGGTACGACAGGGTTGGTTGGCTACACCTTC
TRBD2,TRBJ2-1,NA,TRBV6-9,CASSIGTSGVDEQFF,TGTGCCAGCAGTATCGGGACTAGCGGGGTCGATGAGCAGTTCTTC